The 9 T cell receptor beta chains below come from one sample, sequenced in a study of shared clonotypes between healthy human individuals (TCRdb year 2020). Preparation of the library involved the immunoSEQ multiplex PCR assay. Not all clones reach the TCRdb copy of this immuneACCESS table, which keeps in-frame sequences only. Checked studies attribute under half of the gap to unresolved V genes and leave the rest unexplained. In all, the sample holds around 980,000 clones, and 75% to 80% of those were seen once. The ten largest clonotypes hold under 0.8% of the sample. Sequenced sample: memory CD4+ T cells from PBMCs. Read against the paper, the sample's cell subset or site label means: CD45RA-negative fraction. These receptors originate from a man younger than 30 in good health. Some clones in this sample may be carry-over from other donors' samples.

The rearrangement joins TRBV5-6 to TRBJ1-1; D gene uncertain. Germline loops: CDR1 SGHDT, CDR2 YYEEEE. V was clipped by 4 bases and J by 6 bases, with 10 bases between them. This CDR3 has 12 residues. The CDR3 here is CASSRGRPEAFF. The CDR3 nucleotides read TGTGCCAGCAGCCGCGGCCGGCCTGAAGCTTTCTTT.

The V gene is TRBV2, the J gene TRBJ2-2, with 8 bases that match TRBD2. From germline, CDR1 is SNHLY and CDR2 FYNNEI. The CDR3 consists of 15 residues. V lost 6 bases and J lost 0; bases outside the gene matches: 3. The CDR3 coding sequence is TGTGCCAGCAGACGGGAGGGGGCGAACACCGGGGAGCTGTTTTTT. Protein product: CASRREGANTGELFF.

The rearrangement uses TRBV28 and TRBJ2-7, with D perhaps TRBD1 (6 bases). V gave up 3 bases and J gave up 0 bases, with 21 bases separating them. Germline V gene lookup returns CDR1 MDHEN and CDR2 SYDVKM. This CDR3 is built from 18 residues. Written as DNA, the CDR3 is TGTGCCAGCAGTTTTGTGTGGCAGGGGCTCCTTCCCTCCTACGAGCAGTACTTC. Amino acids: CASSFVWQGLLPSYEQYF.

This clone was counted at least ten times. The chain is built from TRBV29-1 and TRBJ2-1; 7 bases align to TRBD2. Unmatched junction bases numbered 13, after V lost 0 bases and J lost 5 bases. The CDR3 has 17 amino acids. CDR1 is SQVTM, CDR2 ANQGSEA, per germline. CDR3 DNA: TGCAGCGTTGAAGATCTAAAGCGGGACCTTCCACACAATGAGCAGTTCTTC. Its translation is CSVEDLKRDLPHNEQFF.

V usage is TRBV5-1 and J usage is TRBJ2-1; D gene unclear. The CDR3 runs 13 residues. Germline assignment: CDR1 SGHRS and CDR2 YFSETQ. V shed 4 bases and J shed 10 bases, with 15 bases lying between them. DNA for the CDR3: TGCGCCAGCAGCCCCGGACCCGAAAGGGAGCAGTTCTTC. It codes for CASSPGPEREQFF.

The chain combines TRBV5-6 with TRBJ1-4; the match to TRBD1 covers 9 bases. The CDR3 has 16 amino acids. With V trimmed by 2 bases and J by 7 bases, 9 bases remained unmatched. Germline V gene sequence: CDR1 SGHDT, CDR2 YYEEEE. The chain's CDR3 is CASSFFSADRGEKLFF. DNA of the CDR3: TGTGCCAGCAGCTTTTTCTCCGCGGACAGGGGTGAAAAACTGTTTTTT. The whole variable domain, filled in from reference TRBV5-6 and TRBJ1-4, reads DAGVTQSPTHLIKTRGQQVTLRCSPKSGHDTVSWYQQALGQGPQFIFQYYEEEERQRGNFPDRFSGHQFPNYSSELNVNALLLGDSALYLCASSFFSADRGEKLFFGSGTQLSVL.

The chain has TRBV2 and TRBJ2-1, with TRBD2 matching over 7 bases. The CDR3 consists of 13 residues. The junction had 7 bases not matched to a gene; V was cut back by 8 bases and J by 6 bases. Germline V lookup: CDR1 SNHLY, CDR2 FYNNEI. CDR3 in DNA: TGTGCCAGCGGGCGGGAGACCAGCAATGAGCAGTTCTTC. Translated: CASGRETSNEQFF.

CDR3 nucleotides: TGCGCCAGCAGCGAAGAACAGGGGCGGTCCTACAATGAGCAGTTCTTC. The encoded protein is CASSEEQGRSYNEQFF. This rearrangement joins TRBV5-1 to TRBJ2-1; the match to TRBD1 covers 7 bases. CDR1 SGHRS and CDR2 YFSETQ come from the germline V gene. CDR3 size: 16 residues. V gave up 4 bases and J gave up 1 base; unmatched junction bases: 8.

V is TRBV2 and J is TRBJ1-2; D not resolved. Per the germline V gene, CDR1 is SNHLY and CDR2 is FYNNEI. The V and J ends lost 3 bases and 8 bases respectively, with 16 bases between them. This CDR3 region has 14 residues. The CDR3 nucleotides are TGTGCCAGCAGTGACAGGCCCTTGCAGGAGGGCTACACCTTC. This translates into CASSDRPLQEGYTF.